This T cell receptor (beta chain) emerged from a study of blood T cells in healthy people across ages. With regard to this clonotype: What it binds is unknown.

The study, taken as a whole, reports: Unknown CMV status may confound age-related changes in expanded clones. It was not possible, with unsorted PBMCs, to conclusively compare naive and antigen-experienced cells.

Germline loops: CDR1 SGHRS, CDR2 YFSETQ. The CDR3 extends over 18 amino acids. V lost 5 bases to trimming and J lost 5 bases, with 28 bases between them. Using a J-beta primer mix together with a sample-barcoded 5' primer, a second PCR was run for about 7 to 12 cycles. Each cDNA molecule, via a template-switch adaptor with 12 random nucleotides, was tagged. TCRdb independently ran MiXCR on the 5' RACE reads; one entry per CDR3 protein. The profile shows about 1.8 million distinct CDR3 sequences, about 49% of them singletons. Drawing of peripheral blood yielded 8.5 to 10 milliliters from each donor. The origin of this receptor is a woman aged 40 to 55 in good health. The material sequenced was blood. The V and J genes are TRBV5-1 and TRBJ2-5, with a possible D match to TRBD2 (5 bases). The CDR3 reads CASSQGRESDLFGETQYF. The CDR3 bases are TGCGCCAGCAGTCAAGGGAGAGAGAGCGACCTGTTCGGGGAGACCCAGTACTTC.